This T cell receptor beta chain is drawn from a study of cytomegalovirus exposure and HLA in healthy donors. Whole-study findings and limits: Most TCR sequences were rare, but some public TCRs occurred in many donors.

In the PCR, 60 Vbeta and 13 Jbeta primers were used. Generated by immunoSEQ multiplex PCR, the TCRdb table keeps only in-frame clones and is missing some. The top ten hold 7.7% of the sample, which has 150,000 or so clones, around 80% seen once. Per the germline V gene, CDR1 is MNHEY and CDR2 is SVGAGI. V was cut by 2 bases and J by 10 bases, with 6 bases left in between. This CDR3 region has 11 residues. A note on this clone: The antigen is not known.

The V and J genes are TRBV6-5 and TRBJ2-1, with D unresolved. This TCR came from a woman in her 40s in good health and CMV-seropositive. The sequenced material came from PBMCs. The CDR3 DNA sequence: TGTGCCAGCAGTTACCTCACAGAGCAGTTCTTC. This gives the protein CASSYLTEQFF.